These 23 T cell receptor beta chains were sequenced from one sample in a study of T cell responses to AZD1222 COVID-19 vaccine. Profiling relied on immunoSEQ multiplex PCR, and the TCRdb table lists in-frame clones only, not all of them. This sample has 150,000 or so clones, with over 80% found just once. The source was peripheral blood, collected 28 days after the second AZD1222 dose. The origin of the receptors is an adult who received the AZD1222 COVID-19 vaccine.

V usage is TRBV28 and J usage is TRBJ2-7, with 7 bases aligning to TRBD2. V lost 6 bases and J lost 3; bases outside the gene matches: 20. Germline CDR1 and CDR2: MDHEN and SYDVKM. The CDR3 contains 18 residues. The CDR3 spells CASRLATIWGRESYEQYF. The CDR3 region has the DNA TGTGCCAGCAGGCTCGCCACGATTTGGGGGAGGGAGAGCTACGAGCAGTACTTC.

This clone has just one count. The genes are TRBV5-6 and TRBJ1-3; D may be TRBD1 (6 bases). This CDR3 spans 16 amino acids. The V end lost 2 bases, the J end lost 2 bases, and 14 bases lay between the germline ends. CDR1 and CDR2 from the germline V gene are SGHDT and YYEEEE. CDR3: CASSFLSGGAGNTIYF. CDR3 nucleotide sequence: TGTGCCAGCAGCTTCTTGTCGGGGGGCGCTGGAAACACCATATATTTT.

The CDR3, as DNA: TGTGCCAGCAGCTCGCAACCTTCTTGGGACACTGAAGCTTTCTTT. Protein product: CASSSQPSWDTEAFF. The chain couples TRBV7-2 to TRBJ1-1, with no clear D. Germline V gene data show CDR1 as SGHTA and CDR2 as FQGNSA. Trimming removed 4 bases at V and 3 bases at J, with 15 bases between. The CDR3 length is 15 residues. The entire variable domain, with the rest obtained from reference TRBV7-2 and TRBJ1-1, is as follows: GAGVSQSPSNKVTEKGKDVELRCDPISGHTALYWYRQSLGQGLEFLIYFQGNSAPDKSGLPSDRFSAERTGGSVSTLTIQRTQQEDSAVYLCASSSQPSWDTEAFFGQGTRLTVV.

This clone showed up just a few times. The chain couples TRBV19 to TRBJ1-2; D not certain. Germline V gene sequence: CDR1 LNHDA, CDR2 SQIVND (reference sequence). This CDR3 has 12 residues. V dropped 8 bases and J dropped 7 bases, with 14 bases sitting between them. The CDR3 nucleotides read TGTGCCAGTGGCGGAGGTCTGCTTGGCTACACCTTC. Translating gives CASGGGLLGYTF.

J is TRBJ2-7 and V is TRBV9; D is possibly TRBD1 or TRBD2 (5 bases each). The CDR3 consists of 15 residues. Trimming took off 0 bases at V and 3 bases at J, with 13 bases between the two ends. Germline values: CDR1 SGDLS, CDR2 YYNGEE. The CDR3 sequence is CASSVGGAGLYEQYF. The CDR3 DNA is TGTGCCAGCAGCGTAGGAGGGGCAGGGCTCTACGAGCAGTACTTC.

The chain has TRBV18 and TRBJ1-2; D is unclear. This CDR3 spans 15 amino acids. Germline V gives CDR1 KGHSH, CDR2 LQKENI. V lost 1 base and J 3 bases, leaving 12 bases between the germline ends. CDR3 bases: TGTGCCAGCTCACCACTTTCGAGGACGGACTATGGCTACACCTTC. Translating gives CASSPLSRTDYGYTF.

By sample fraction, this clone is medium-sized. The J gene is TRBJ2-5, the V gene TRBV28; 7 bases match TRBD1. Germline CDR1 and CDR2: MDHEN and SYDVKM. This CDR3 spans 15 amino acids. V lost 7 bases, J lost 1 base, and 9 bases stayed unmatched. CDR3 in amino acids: CASTVMGQPQETQYF. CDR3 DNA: TGTGCCAGCACTGTGATGGGACAGCCCCAAGAGACCCAGTACTTC.

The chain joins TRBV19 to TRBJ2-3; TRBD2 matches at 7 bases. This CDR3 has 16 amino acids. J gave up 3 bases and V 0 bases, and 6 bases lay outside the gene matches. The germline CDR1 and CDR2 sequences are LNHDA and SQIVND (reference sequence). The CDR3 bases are TGTGCCAGTAGTATAGAGGGCGGGAGACGAACAGATACGCAGTATTTT. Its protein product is CASSIEGGRRTDTQYF.

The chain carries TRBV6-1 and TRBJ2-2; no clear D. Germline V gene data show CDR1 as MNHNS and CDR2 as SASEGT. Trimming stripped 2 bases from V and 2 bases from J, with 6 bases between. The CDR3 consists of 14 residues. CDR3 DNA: TGTGCCAGCAGTGAACTACTTAACACCGGGGAGCTGTTTTTT. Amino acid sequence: CASSELLNTGELFF.

The CDR3 protein is CASSWEGGKTEAFF. The CDR3 region has the DNA TGTGCCAGCAGCTGGGAGGGAGGGAAAACTGAAGCTTTCTTT. The chain joins TRBV21-1 to TRBJ1-1. TRBV21-1 is classified as a pseudogene. The CDR3 contains 14 residues.

The CDR3 bases are TGTGCCAGCAGTTCAGCAATGGCCCTCCACTTT. Its protein is CASSSAMALHF. The V call is TRBV28, the J call TRBJ1-6, with no clear D. The V gene's germline CDR1 is MDHEN and CDR2 SYDVKM. V was trimmed by 4 bases and J by 14 bases, leaving 9 bases between them. The CDR3 is made up of 11 amino acids.

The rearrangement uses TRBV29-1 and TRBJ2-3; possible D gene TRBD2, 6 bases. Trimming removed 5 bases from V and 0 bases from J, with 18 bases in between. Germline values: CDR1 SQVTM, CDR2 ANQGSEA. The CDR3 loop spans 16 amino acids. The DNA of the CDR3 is TGCAGCGTTTCCTCCGGGCCAGGGACTAGCACAGATACGCAGTATTTT. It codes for CSVSSGPGTSTDTQYF.

The chain's CDR3 is CASTHILTGTGNYGYTF. The CDR3 region has the DNA TGCGCCAGCACCCATATTTTAACCGGGACAGGGAACTATGGCTACACCTTC. The chain employs TRBV10-2 and TRBJ1-2, with 9 nucleotides matching TRBD1. V shed 7 bases and J 2 bases; nucleotides not matched to a gene: 14. The CDR3 sequence is 17 residues long. Germline assignment: CDR1 WSHSY and CDR2 SAAADI.

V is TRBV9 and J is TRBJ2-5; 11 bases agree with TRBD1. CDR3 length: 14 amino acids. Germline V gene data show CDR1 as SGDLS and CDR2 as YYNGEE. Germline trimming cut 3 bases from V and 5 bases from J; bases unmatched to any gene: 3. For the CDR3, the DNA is TGTGCCAGCAGCGGGACAGGGGGCGGGGAGACCCAGTACTTC. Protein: CASSGTGGGETQYF.

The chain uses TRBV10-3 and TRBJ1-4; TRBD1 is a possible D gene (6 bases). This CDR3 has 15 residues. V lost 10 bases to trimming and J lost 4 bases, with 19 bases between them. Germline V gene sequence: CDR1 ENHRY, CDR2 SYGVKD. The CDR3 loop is CATSLGDTLNEKLFF. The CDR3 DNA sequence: TGTGCCACCTCCCTTGGGGACACACTTAATGAAAAACTGTTTTTT.

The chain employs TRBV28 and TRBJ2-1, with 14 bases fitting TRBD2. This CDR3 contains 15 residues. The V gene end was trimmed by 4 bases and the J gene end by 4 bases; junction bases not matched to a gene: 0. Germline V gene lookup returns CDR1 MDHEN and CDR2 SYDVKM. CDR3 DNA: TGTGCCAGCAGTTGGACTAGCGGGAGGTACAATGAGCAGTTCTTC. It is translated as CASSWTSGRYNEQFF.

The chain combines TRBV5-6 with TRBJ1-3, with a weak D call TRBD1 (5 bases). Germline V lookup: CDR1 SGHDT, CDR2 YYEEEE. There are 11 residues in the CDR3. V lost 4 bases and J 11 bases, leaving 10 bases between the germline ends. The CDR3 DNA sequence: TGTGCCAGCAGCCGGGACGGAGCCATATATTTT. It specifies CASSRDGAIYF.

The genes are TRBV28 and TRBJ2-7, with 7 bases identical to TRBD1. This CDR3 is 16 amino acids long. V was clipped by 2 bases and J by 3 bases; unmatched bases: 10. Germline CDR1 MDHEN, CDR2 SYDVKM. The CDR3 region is CASSLMDRNNFYEQYF. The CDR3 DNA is TGTGCCAGCAGTTTAATGGACAGGAATAACTTCTACGAGCAGTACTTC.

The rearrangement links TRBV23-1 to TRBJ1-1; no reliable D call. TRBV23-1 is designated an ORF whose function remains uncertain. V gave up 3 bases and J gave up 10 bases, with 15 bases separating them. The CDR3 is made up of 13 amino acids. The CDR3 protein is CASSQGWAPGAFF. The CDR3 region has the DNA TGCGCCAGCAGTCAGGGGTGGGCACCGGGAGCTTTCTTT.

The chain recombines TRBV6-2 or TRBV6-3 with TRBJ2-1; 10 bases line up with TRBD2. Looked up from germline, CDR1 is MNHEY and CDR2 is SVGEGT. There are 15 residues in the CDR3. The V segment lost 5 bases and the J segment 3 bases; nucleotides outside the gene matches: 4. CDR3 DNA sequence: TGTGCCAGCAGTATCACTAGCGGGAACTACAATGAGCAGTTCTTC. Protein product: CASSITSGNYNEQFF.

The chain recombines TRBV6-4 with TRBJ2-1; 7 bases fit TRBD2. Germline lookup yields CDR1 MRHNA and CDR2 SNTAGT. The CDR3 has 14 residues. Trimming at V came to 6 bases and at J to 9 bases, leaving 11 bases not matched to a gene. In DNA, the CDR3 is TGTGCCAGCAGCTGGAGGGCGGGAGAGGCTGAGCAGTTCTTC. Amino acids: CASSWRAGEAEQFF.

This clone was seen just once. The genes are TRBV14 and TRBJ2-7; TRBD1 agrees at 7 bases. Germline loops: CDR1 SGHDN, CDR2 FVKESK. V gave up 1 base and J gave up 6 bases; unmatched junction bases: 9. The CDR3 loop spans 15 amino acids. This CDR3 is CASSQAQGLVSEQYF. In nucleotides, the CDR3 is TGTGCCAGCAGCCAAGCACAGGGGTTGGTTAGCGAGCAGTACTTC.

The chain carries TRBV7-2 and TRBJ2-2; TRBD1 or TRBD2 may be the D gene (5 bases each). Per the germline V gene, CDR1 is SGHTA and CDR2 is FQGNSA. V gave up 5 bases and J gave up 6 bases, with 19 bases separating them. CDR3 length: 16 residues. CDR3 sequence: CASSPPGPGVPGELFF. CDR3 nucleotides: TGTGCCAGCAGCCCGCCGGGACCTGGGGTACCCGGGGAGCTGTTTTTT.